This T cell receptor (beta chain) comes out of a study of blood T cell repertoires in COVID-19. Study-level information: PBMCs, B-cell-depleted T cells, or T cells provided the cDNA or gDNA that made up the material.

Germline V gene lookup returns CDR1 SGHRS and CDR2 YFSETQ. There are 13 residues in the CDR3. V lost 5 bases and J 3 bases, leaving 12 bases between the germline ends. Original methodology: Nucleated cell counts were estimated from reference gene primer amplification. The repertoire was sequenced with immunoSEQ multiplex PCR; TCRdb's copy has only in-frame clones and lacks some. Clone size and the V and J calls come from that table; the DNA yielded D and trimming. The data show 73,000 or so clones, 70% to 75% seen once. V gene TRBV5-1 combines with J gene TRBJ2-7; D is possibly TRBD2 (6 bases). The sequenced material came from peripheral blood. This TCR derives from a man aged 60-69 years with acute or convalescent COVID-19. CDR3 sequence reads: CASSITGVYEQYF. CDR3 DNA: TGCGCCAGCAGTATAACGGGAGTCTACGAGCAGTACTTC. The whole variable domain, remainder taken from reference TRBV5-1 and TRBJ2-7, is KAGVTQTPRYLIKTRGQQVTLSCSPISGHRSVSWYQQTPGQGLQFLFEYFSETQRNKGNFPGRFSGRQFSNSRSEMNVSTLELGDSALYLCASSITGVYEQYFGPGTRLTVT.